This entry lists 10 T cell receptor beta chains sequenced from one sample in a study of shared clonotypes between healthy human individuals. Produced via immunoSEQ multiplex PCR; TCRdb's table is partial and in-frame only. Among a few million clones, approximately 95% were seen once, and the ten largest hold around 0.4%. Specimen: naive CD4+ T cells from PBMCs. Subset given: CD45RA+ positively selected. These receptors all come from a man aged 18 to 30 in good health. Some clones in this sample may be carry-over from other donors' samples.

The V gene is TRBV10-3, the J gene TRBJ1-1; a weak D match, TRBD1 (6 bases). The germline V and J ends were trimmed by 7 bases and 5 bases, with 14 bases remaining between them. CDR1 ENHRY and CDR2 SYGVKD come from the germline V gene. The CDR3 sequence is 13 residues long. CDR3 in amino acids: CAINTQGGTEAFF. In DNA form, the CDR3 reads TGTGCCATCAACACACAGGGTGGGACTGAAGCTTTCTTT.

The genes are TRBV6-1 and TRBJ2-7, with 12 bases matching TRBD2. Germline loops: CDR1 MNHNS, CDR2 SASEGT. The CDR3 is made up of 15 amino acids. Trimming cost V 5 bases and J 4 bases; bases outside gene matches: 6. CDR3 residues: CASSSPTSGSYEQYF. CDR3 DNA: TGTGCCAGCAGTTCTCCGACTAGCGGGAGTTACGAGCAGTACTTC.

The chain links TRBV5-6 to TRBJ2-1; 8 bases fit TRBD2. Germline-derived CDR1 and CDR2 are SGHDT and YYEEEE. CDR3 length: 15 amino acids. Unmatched junction bases numbered 8, after V lost 5 bases and J lost 4 bases. CDR3 sequence reads: CASRETSGHYNEQFF. The CDR3 DNA reads as TGTGCCAGCAGGGAAACTAGCGGCCATTACAATGAGCAGTTCTTC.

Note on this clone: This specimen includes other DNA sequences encoding the same CDR3. The rearrangement joins TRBV6-5 to TRBJ2-2; D gene ambiguous. CDR3 length: 12 residues. V gave up 6 bases and J gave up 4 bases, with 6 bases separating them. Germline V gives CDR1 MNHEY, CDR2 SVGAGI. The CDR3 loop is CASSRSTGELFF. Here the CDR3 DNA reads TGTGCCAGCAGCAGAAGCACCGGGGAGCTGTTTTTT.

J is TRBJ2-5 and V is TRBV5-1; D call uncertain. Germline CDR1 SGHRS, CDR2 YFSETQ. Trimming shortened V by 4 bases and J by 5 bases, and 15 bases separated the two germline ends. This CDR3 spans 14 amino acids. CDR3 amino acids: CASSPAIIGETQYF. The CDR3 nucleotides are TGCGCCAGCAGCCCCGCTATTATAGGGGAGACCCAGTACTTC.

This clone was observed a single time. The chain links TRBV10-3 to TRBJ2-2; possibly TRBD1 for D (5 bases). The CDR3 covers 16 residues. Looked up from germline, CDR1 is ENHRY and CDR2 is SYGVKD. V dropped 3 bases and J dropped 7 bases, with 18 bases sitting between them. The CDR3 is CAISDSSKWGVGELFF. The DNA for the CDR3 is TGTGCCATCAGTGACTCTTCAAAATGGGGCGTCGGGGAGCTGTTTTTT.

V is TRBV5-4 and J is TRBJ2-7; 14 bases line up with TRBD2. Germline assignment: CDR1 SGHNT and CDR2 YYREEE (reference sequence). CDR3 length equals 15 residues. The V segment lost 5 bases and the J segment 4 bases; nucleotides outside the gene matches: 5. The CDR3 nucleotides are TGTGCCAGCAGGATCGGGACTAGCGGGAGTTACGAGCAGTACTTC. Its protein product is CASRIGTSGSYEQYF.

This clone was picked up a small number of times. CDR3 amino acids: CASSLAGQGASGGYTF. CDR3 DNA sequence: TGTGCCAGCAGCTTAGCTGGACAGGGGGCTTCGGGTGGCTACACCTTC. The chain uses TRBV7-2 and TRBJ1-2, with 11 bases aligning to TRBD1. Germline lookup yields CDR1 SGHTA and CDR2 FQGNSA. V was clipped by 0 bases and J by 7 bases; unmatched bases: 7. The CDR3 length is 16 residues.

Here the CDR3 reads CASSFRLLSSYEQYF. CDR3 nucleotide sequence: TGTGCCAGCAGCTTTCGGCTCCTGAGCTCCTACGAGCAGTACTTC. V gene TRBV5-6 combines with J gene TRBJ2-7; D is unclear. The CDR3 is 15 amino acids. The V gene's germline CDR1 is SGHDT and CDR2 YYEEEE. Trimming removed 2 bases at V and 0 bases at J, with 12 bases between.

J is TRBJ2-4 and V is TRBV6-1, with D possibly matching TRBD2 (5 bases). This CDR3 region has 10 residues. The germline V and J ends were trimmed by 3 bases and 11 bases, with 5 bases remaining between them. Germline CDR1 and CDR2: MNHNS and SASEGT. The CDR3 is CASSEGVQYF. DNA of the CDR3: TGTGCCAGCAGTGAGGGAGTTCAGTACTTC.